This entry lists 23 T cell receptor beta chains sequenced from one sample in a study of blood T cell repertoires in COVID-19 (TCRdb year 2020). The receptor library was made with the immunoSEQ multiplex PCR assay. Not all clones reach the TCRdb copy of this immuneACCESS table, which keeps in-frame sequences only. Checked studies attribute under half of the gap to unresolved V genes and leave the rest unexplained. A total of under 150,000 clones appear in this sample, over 70% of them only once. Together, the top ten hold 3.9% of the sample. Sequenced input: PBMCs or T cells enriched from blood (not recorded which). The receptors were sampled from a man in his forties or fifties in a cohort exposed to, infected with or recovered from COVID-19 (not recorded which).

The rearrangement joins TRBV5-4 to TRBJ2-3; 10 bases are shared with TRBD2. Trimming cost V 4 bases and J 0 bases; bases outside gene matches: 11. The CDR3 covers 18 residues. The germline V gene has CDR1 SGHNT and CDR2 YYREEE (reference sequence). In DNA, the CDR3 is TGTGCCAGCAGCCCTCCAGGACTAGCGGATACTAGCACAGATACGCAGTATTTT. Translated: CASSPPGLADTSTDTQYF.

This chain uses TRBV28 with TRBJ2-1, with 10 bases identical to TRBD2. This CDR3 is 15 amino acids long. Germline V gene lookup returns CDR1 MDHEN and CDR2 SYDVKM. Trimming cost V 2 bases and J 8 bases; bases outside gene matches: 6. The CDR3 loop reads CASSLRAGGLHEQFF. Written as DNA, the CDR3 is TGTGCCAGCAGTTTAAGAGCGGGAGGGTTGCATGAGCAGTTCTTC.

The V call is TRBV6-6, the J call TRBJ1-6; D is possibly TRBD1 (5 bases). Germline values: CDR1 MNHNY, CDR2 SVGAGI (reference sequence). V lost 7 bases and J 4 bases, leaving 11 bases between the germline ends. This CDR3 spans 14 amino acids. The DNA for the CDR3 is TGTGCCAGCACCGGAGGGACTTATAATTCACCCCTCCACTTT. Its protein is CASTGGTYNSPLHF.

This rearrangement joins TRBV2 to TRBJ2-1; 7 bases are shared with TRBD2. J was trimmed by 0 bases and V by 9 bases; bases with no gene match: 5. Germline V gene lookup returns CDR1 SNHLY and CDR2 FYNNEI. CDR3 length equals 14 residues. The CDR3 nucleotides are TGTGCCAGTACTAGCGACAGCTCCTACAATGAGCAGTTCTTC. It encodes CASTSDSSYNEQFF.

As DNA, the CDR3 is TGTGCCAGCAATCCCGGGGGGGCCCTTGAGCAGTTCTTC. This encodes CASNPGGALEQFF. The J gene is TRBJ2-1, the V gene TRBV13; the match to TRBD2 covers 8 bases. Per the germline V gene, CDR1 is PRHDT and CDR2 is FYEKMQ (reference sequence). V shed 7 bases and J 9 bases; nucleotides not matched to a gene: 8. The CDR3 totals 13 residues.

V and J are TRBV7-9 and TRBJ1-4; TRBD1 might be the D (5 bases). Trimming removed 5 bases from V and 4 bases from J, with 17 bases in between. The CDR3 covers 16 residues. Germline CDR1 reads SEHNR; CDR2 reads FQNEAQ (reference sequence). CDR3 nucleotides: TGTGCCAGCAGCCTAGAGGGGCTGGCAGGTAATGAAAAACTGTTTTTT. This gives the protein CASSLEGLAGNEKLFF.

The chain joins TRBV30 to TRBJ1-5; possibly TRBD1 for D (6 bases). There are 13 residues in the CDR3. Deletions cut 1 base from V and 7 bases from J, with 11 bases between. The V gene's germline CDR1 is GTSNPN and CDR2 SVGIG (reference sequence). The CDR3 DNA reads as TGTGCCTGGAGTGCCCTCAGGGGCCAGCCCCAGCATTTT. Translating it yields CAWSALRGQPQHF. The full variable domain, its missing parts supplied by reference TRBV30 and TRBJ1-5, is SQTIHQWPATLVQPVGSPLSLECTVEGTSNPNLYWYRQAAGRGLQLLFYSVGIGQISSEVPQNLSASRPQDRQFILSSKKLLLSDSGFYLCAWSALRGQPQHFGDGTRLSIL.

The chain links TRBV19 to TRBJ1-3, with D hard to call. V was clipped by 2 bases and J by 11 bases, with 13 bases between them. Per the germline V gene, CDR1 is LNHDA and CDR2 is SQIVND (reference sequence). The CDR3 length is 13 residues. CDR3: CASSITRDFAIYF. The CDR3 region has the DNA TGTGCCAGTAGTATAACCCGGGATTTCGCCATATATTTT.

This clone has at least ten counts. The chain combines TRBV9 with TRBJ2-3; 15 positions agree with TRBD2. J gave up 3 bases and V 4 bases, and 9 bases lay outside the gene matches. The CDR3 loop spans 18 amino acids. Germline CDR1 reads SGDLS; CDR2 reads YYNGEE. The CDR3 DNA reads TGTGCCAGCAGCCCCGGGACTAGCGGGGGGTCTTCGACAGATACGCAGTATTTT. Translated, it gives CASSPGTSGGSSTDTQYF.

The genes are TRBV10-1 and TRBJ2-5, with 7 bases identical to TRBD1. This CDR3 contains 18 residues. V was clipped by 1 base and J by 3 bases; unmatched bases: 14. CDR1 and CDR2 from the germline V gene are WNHNN and SYGVQD (reference sequence). The CDR3 DNA reads TGCGCCAGCAGTGAGTACGGGCTCGGGACAGCCCACGAAGAGACCCAGTACTTC. Its translation: CASSEYGLGTAHEETQYF.

The count of this clone is one. The rearrangement uses TRBV6-1 and TRBJ1-1, with D possibly TRBD1 on 6 matching bases. Germline V gene data show CDR1 as MNHNS and CDR2 as SASEGT. Trimming took 3 bases from V and 1 from J, leaving 12 bases between them. The CDR3 length is 15 residues. In nucleotides, the CDR3 is TGTGCCAGCAGTGAGGCCTCAGGGGCGAACACTGAAGCTTTCTTT. It is translated as CASSEASGANTEAFF.

The V and J genes are TRBV10-1 and TRBJ2-7; 9 bases are a match to TRBD1. V was pared by 9 bases and J by 4 bases, with 10 bases of the junction left unmatched. CDR3 size: 14 residues. The germline CDR1 and CDR2 sequences are WNHNN and SYGVQD (reference sequence). DNA for the CDR3: TGCGCCAGTGTTACTGACAGGGGGTCTTACGAGCAGTACTTC. Residues: CASVTDRGSYEQYF.

This clone occurred a few times. This sequence joins TRBV7-2 and TRBJ1-6, with unresolved D. This CDR3 has 13 amino acids. The germline CDR1 and CDR2 sequences are SGHTA and FQGNSA. V gave up 1 base and J gave up 8 bases, with 6 bases separating them. As DNA, the CDR3 is TGTGCCAGCAGCTTAGATCGGTATTCACCCCTCCACTTT. Its translation: CASSLDRYSPLHF.

In its sample, this clone was seen once. CDR3 sequence: CASSATRTDAGELFF. CDR3 nucleotides: TGTGCCAGCAGCGCTACGAGGACAGACGCCGGGGAACTGTTTTTT. The chain joins TRBV2 to TRBJ1-4; tentative D call: TRBD1 (6 bases). Trimming took 6 bases from V and 12 from J, leaving 23 bases between them. Germline lookup yields CDR1 SNHLY and CDR2 FYNNEI. CDR3 length: 15 residues.

This chain joins TRBV5-1 and TRBJ2-3; a possible D gene is TRBD2 (6 bases). Germline lookup yields CDR1 SGHRS and CDR2 YFSETQ. CDR3 size: 16 residues. The V end was cut by 1 base, the J end by 0 bases, with 12 bases between. CDR3 coding DNA: TGCGCCAGCAGCTTGACCGGACGGGGGAGCACAGATACGCAGTATTTT. It yields the protein CASSLTGRGSTDTQYF.

The J gene is TRBJ2-7, the V gene TRBV27; perhaps TRBD2 as D (6 bases). V lost 4 bases and J lost 4, with 14 bases in between. The germline CDR1 and CDR2 sequences are MNHEY and SMNVEV (reference sequence). This CDR3 comprises 14 residues. The CDR3 DNA sequence: TGTGCCAGCAGTTCCGGGGGAGCGCTTTACGAGCAGTACTTC. Translated: CASSSGGALYEQYF.

The chain recombines TRBV2 with TRBJ1-2; maybe TRBD1 (6 bases). V lost 6 bases and J lost 2, with 10 bases in between. This CDR3 contains 13 residues. Looked up from germline, CDR1 is SNHLY and CDR2 is FYNNEI. As DNA, the CDR3 is TGTGCCAGCAGAGATGACAGGAACTATGGCTACACCTTC. It encodes CASRDDRNYGYTF.

J is TRBJ2-5 and V is TRBV3-1 (or the pseudogene TRBV3-2); 9 bases match TRBD1. Trimming took 4 bases from V and 4 from J; bases not matched to a gene: 10. The CDR3 has 16 residues. The germline gives CDR1 LGHDT, CDR2 YNNKEL (reference sequence). The CDR3 coding sequence is TGTGCCAGCAGCCTGAGGGGACAGGGAATGAGAGAGACCCAGTACTTC. Translating gives CASSLRGQGMRETQYF.

This clone was detected only once. This chain uses TRBV28 with TRBJ1-2; TRBD1 matches 8 bases. The ends lost 1 base at V and 8 bases at J; junction bases unmatched: 9. Germline assignment: CDR1 MDHEN and CDR2 SYDVKM. This CDR3 is 15 amino acids long. The CDR3 here is CASSLYNGQGLGYTF. CDR3 sequence (DNA): TGTGCCAGCAGTTTATACAACGGACAGGGACTCGGCTACACCTTC.

The chain recombines TRBV2 with TRBJ2-1, with a tentative D call TRBD2 (5 bases). Looked up from germline, CDR1 is SNHLY and CDR2 is FYNNEI. The V gene lost 2 bases and the J gene lost 4 bases, with 9 bases spanning the gap. This CDR3 has 14 residues. The CDR3 DNA reads as TGTGCCAGCAGTGAATTGAGCGGTTACAATGAGCAGTTCTTC. Its translation is CASSELSGYNEQFF.

The table lists this clone with a few counts. The gene calls are TRBV3-1 (or the pseudogene TRBV3-2) and TRBJ2-5, with D maybe TRBD2 (6 bases). The CDR3 runs to 13 residues. Trimming took off 7 bases at V and 7 bases at J, with 16 bases between the two ends. Germline V lookup: CDR1 LGHDT, CDR2 YNNKEL (reference sequence). The CDR3 protein is CASIRSGLGTQYF. CDR3 bases: TGTGCCAGCATCCGTAGCGGCTTAGGGACCCAGTACTTC.

The chain carries TRBV24-1 and TRBJ2-3; 11 nucleotides line up with TRBD1. Germline trimming cut 4 bases from V and 10 bases from J; bases unmatched to any gene: 6. CDR1 and CDR2 from the germline V gene are KGHDR and SFDVKD. The CDR3 runs 14 residues. The CDR3 sequence: CATSEGTGGTPQYF. The CDR3 coding sequence is TGTGCCACCAGTGAAGGGACAGGGGGGACTCCGCAGTATTTT.

The chain carries TRBV5-5 and TRBJ2-3; D is possibly TRBD1 (6 bases). In germline, CDR1 is SGHKS, CDR2 YYEKEE (reference sequence). CDR3 length: 15 amino acids. V was trimmed by 3 bases and J by 4 bases, leaving 15 bases between them. The CDR3 protein is CASSSEQGWADTQYF. The CDR3 DNA is TGTGCCAGCAGCTCGGAACAGGGTTGGGCAGATACGCAGTATTTT.